Below, 18 T cell receptor beta chains from the same sample are listed, as sequenced in a study of cytomegalovirus exposure and HLA in healthy donors. PCR primers comprised 60 Vbeta and 13 Jbeta primers. Here immunoSEQ multiplex PCR was the method, and the copy in TCRdb shows in-frame clones only, minus some. The table records under 250,000 clones, 65% to 85% of them present only once. The sample consisted of PBMCs. Every receptor here comes from a boy younger than 10 in good health and CMV-seronegative.

With regard to this clone: This sample also contains other DNA sequences that code for the same CDR3. This rearrangement joins TRBV9 to TRBJ2-5; 7 bases are shared with TRBD1. The CDR3 has 14 residues. With 0 bases clipped from V and 1 base from J, the junction kept 0 bases outside the gene matches. Germline lookup yields CDR1 SGDLS and CDR2 YYNGEE. CDR3 coding DNA: TGTGCCAGCAGCGTAGGGGACAGCCAAGAGACCCAGTACTTC. Translated, it gives CASSVGDSQETQYF.

J is TRBJ2-1 and V is TRBV5-1; TRBD2 agrees at 13 bases. After removal of 0 bases from V and 7 bases from J, the junction contained 1 base not matched to a gene. The germline V gene encodes CDR1 SGHRS and CDR2 YFSETQ. The CDR3 is made up of 15 amino acids. The CDR3 coding sequence is TGCGCCAGCAGCTTGGAGGGACTAGCGGGAAATGAGCAGTTCTTC. Translation gives CASSLEGLAGNEQFF. Combining the CDR3 with reference TRBV5-1 and TRBJ2-1 gives the whole variable domain KAGVTQTPRYLIKTRGQQVTLSCSPISGHRSVSWYQQTPGQGLQFLFEYFSETQRNKGNFPGRFSGRQFSNSRSEMNVSTLELGDSALYLCASSLEGLAGNEQFFGPGTRLTVL.

This clone was seen once. The gene calls are TRBV7-9 and TRBJ2-7; TRBD2 might be the D (5 bases). Germline V gene sequence: CDR1 SEHNR, CDR2 FQNEAQ (reference sequence). V was pared by 5 bases and J by 4 bases, with 27 bases between. The CDR3 is 18 residues long. For the CDR3, the DNA is TGTGCCAGCAGCCCCGGGATCCTGGAGAGGGAGATTTCGTACGAGCAGTACTTC. This encodes CASSPGILEREISYEQYF.

V and J are TRBV7-9 and TRBJ2-7; D is possibly TRBD2 (5 bases). V lost 0 bases and J 1 base, leaving 10 bases between the germline ends. Germline lookup yields CDR1 SEHNR and CDR2 FQNEAQ (reference sequence). The CDR3 covers 15 residues. CDR3 loop: CASSLAPDFSYEQYF. CDR3 nucleotide sequence: TGTGCCAGCAGCTTAGCCCCGGACTTTTCCTACGAGCAGTACTTC.

The chain couples TRBV9 to TRBJ1-1; 9 bases align to TRBD1. With 0 bases clipped from V and 7 bases from J, the junction kept 7 bases outside the gene matches. CDR1 is SGDLS and CDR2 is YYNGEE in the germline V gene. The CDR3 spans 15 residues. The CDR3 reads CASSVGGTGTGEAFF. The CDR3 DNA reads as TGTGCCAGCAGCGTAGGGGGGACAGGGACGGGTGAAGCTTTCTTT.

The rearrangement joins TRBV7-9 to TRBJ1-4; 7 bases map to TRBD1. Unmatched junction bases numbered 12, after V lost 3 bases and J lost 5 bases. The CDR3 contains 17 residues. Germline CDR1 is SEHNR and CDR2 is FQNEAQ (reference sequence). The CDR3 DNA follows: TGTGCCAGCAGCTTTGGAGACAGGGCCAATTTAAATGAAAAACTGTTTTTT. Residues: CASSFGDRANLNEKLFF.

The CDR3 DNA is TGTGCCAGCTCAGAAAGGGATAACAGGGGGACTGAAGCTTTCTTT. It yields the protein CASSERDNRGTEAFF. This chain connects TRBV18 to TRBJ1-1, with 8 bases aligning to TRBD1. Per the germline V gene, CDR1 is KGHSH and CDR2 is LQKENI. CDR3 size: 15 residues. V dropped 5 bases and J dropped 5; count of bases not matched to a gene: 10.

J is TRBJ1-1 and V is TRBV7-9, with D perhaps TRBD1 (5 bases). Germline V gives CDR1 SEHNR, CDR2 FQNEAQ (reference sequence). Deletions cut 1 base from V and 3 bases from J, with 9 bases between. The CDR3 has 14 amino acids. The CDR3 sequence is CASSLGREDTEAFF. The CDR3 bases are TGTGCCAGCAGCTTAGGCAGGGAAGACACTGAAGCTTTCTTT.

The chain carries TRBV6-5 and TRBJ1-2, with 8 bases aligning to TRBD1. Trimming at V came to 0 bases and at J to 10 bases, leaving 10 bases not matched to a gene. Germline CDR1 and CDR2: MNHEY and SVGAGI. The CDR3 covers 15 residues. DNA for the CDR3: TGTGCCAGCAGTTACTCGACAGGGGCTATTTTCGACTACACCTTC. Amino acid sequence: CASSYSTGAIFDYTF.

V usage is TRBV6-5 and J usage is TRBJ1-2; D remains ambiguous. Germline loops: CDR1 MNHEY, CDR2 SVGAGI. This CDR3 is built from 13 residues. V was clipped by 3 bases and J by 4 bases, with 9 bases between them. DNA for the CDR3: TGTGCCAGCAGTTATGGCGGGGTCTATGGCTACACCTTC. As protein: CASSYGGVYGYTF.

This clone was recorded once. The CDR3, as DNA: TGTGCCAGCAAGCTACGGGCGGGTGGCTACACCTTC. It specifies CASKLRAGGYTF. V is TRBV6-1 and J is TRBJ1-2; D uncertain. The CDR3 runs to 12 residues. Germline V CDR1 and CDR2: MNHNS, SASEGT. The germline V and J ends were trimmed by 7 bases and 7 bases, with 13 bases remaining between them.

This clone was seen only a few times. V is TRBV4-1 and J is TRBJ1-1; D remains ambiguous. Trimming cost V 0 bases and J 9 bases, with 8 bases left between them. From germline, CDR1 is MGHRA and CDR2 YSYEKL. This CDR3 is built from 12 residues. The CDR3 region is CASSQERGKAFF. Written as DNA, the CDR3 is TGCGCCAGCAGCCAAGAACGAGGGAAAGCTTTCTTT.

This sequence joins TRBV7-2 and TRBJ1-1; D gene unclear. The CDR3 is made up of 13 amino acids. CDR1 and CDR2 (germline): SGHTA, FQGNSA. V lost 5 bases and J lost 0, with 7 bases in between. This CDR3 reads CASSPTMNTEAFF. For the CDR3, the DNA is TGTGCCAGCAGCCCTACTATGAACACTGAAGCTTTCTTT.

This chain joins TRBV30 and TRBJ2-5; D gene ambiguous. The end of the DNA fits TRBJ2-7 better, so the J call may be wrong. Germline loops: CDR1 GTSNPN, CDR2 SVGIG (reference sequence). CDR3 length: 12 residues. In DNA, the CDR3 is TGTGCCTGGAGTGATTCGTCCTACGAGCAGTACTTC. Encoded protein: CAWSDSSYEQYF.

This clone was detected only a few times. The rearrangement joins TRBV4-1 to TRBJ2-1; weak D call: TRBD1 (6 bases). The CDR3 runs 12 residues. V was clipped by 4 bases and J by 12 bases, with 13 bases between them. The germline CDR1 and CDR2 sequences are MGHRA and YSYEKL. CDR3 sequence reads: CASSPEGVGQFF. The CDR3 DNA reads as TGCGCCAGCAGCCCCGAGGGGGTAGGGCAGTTCTTC.

The rearrangement links TRBV30 to TRBJ2-1; D is possibly TRBD2 (7 bases). The CDR3 extends over 16 amino acids. CDR1 is GTSNPN, CDR2 SVGIG, per germline (reference sequence). Between the trimmed V and J ends, which lost 4 bases and 2 bases, there was a span of 18 bases. This chain's CDR3 is CAWIGGGGPPYNEQFF. CDR3 sequence (DNA): TGTGCCTGGATAGGAGGGGGGGGGCCTCCCTACAATGAGCAGTTCTTC.

The chain combines TRBV6-1 with TRBJ2-7, with D possibly being TRBD1 (6 bases). The V gene's germline CDR1 is MNHNS and CDR2 SASEGT. V was cut by 6 bases and J by 0 bases, with 9 bases left in between. This CDR3 region has 13 residues. The CDR3 nucleotides are TGTGCCAGCAGAGACAGGAGCTCCTACGAGCAGTACTTC. It translates to CASRDRSSYEQYF.

The chain joins TRBV13 to TRBJ2-5, with 9 bases lining up with TRBD2. Germline-derived CDR1 and CDR2 are PRHDT and FYEKMQ (reference sequence). J lost 5 bases, V lost 5 bases, and 9 bases had no gene match. The CDR3 totals 15 residues. In nucleotides, the CDR3 is TGTGCCAGCAGCCCCGGGACTAGCTCGCGGGAGACCCAGTACTTC. This encodes CASSPGTSSRETQYF.